This T cell receptor beta chain was captured in a study of OX40 agonist ivuxolimab in advanced cancers. V lost 1 base and J lost 4, with 13 bases in between. Germline lookup yields CDR1 LGHNA and CDR2 YSLEER. This CDR3 comprises 15 residues. Repertoires were generated with immunoSEQ multiplex PCR, while TCRdb's copy carries only in-frame clones and drops some. The repertoire holds about 87,000 clones, with around 87% as singletons. The receptor was isolated from an adult with an advanced solid tumor such as melanoma, head and neck, liver or kidney cancer. The rearrangement uses TRBV4-3 and TRBJ1-2; D is possibly TRBD1 (5 bases). The material was CD4+ or CD8+ T cells sorted from blood, obtained in a trial of the OX40 agonist ivuxolimab. Here the CDR3 reads CASSQVYQGGYGYTF. CDR3 coding DNA: TGCGCCAGCAGCCAAGTGTACCAGGGAGGCTATGGCTACACCTTC.